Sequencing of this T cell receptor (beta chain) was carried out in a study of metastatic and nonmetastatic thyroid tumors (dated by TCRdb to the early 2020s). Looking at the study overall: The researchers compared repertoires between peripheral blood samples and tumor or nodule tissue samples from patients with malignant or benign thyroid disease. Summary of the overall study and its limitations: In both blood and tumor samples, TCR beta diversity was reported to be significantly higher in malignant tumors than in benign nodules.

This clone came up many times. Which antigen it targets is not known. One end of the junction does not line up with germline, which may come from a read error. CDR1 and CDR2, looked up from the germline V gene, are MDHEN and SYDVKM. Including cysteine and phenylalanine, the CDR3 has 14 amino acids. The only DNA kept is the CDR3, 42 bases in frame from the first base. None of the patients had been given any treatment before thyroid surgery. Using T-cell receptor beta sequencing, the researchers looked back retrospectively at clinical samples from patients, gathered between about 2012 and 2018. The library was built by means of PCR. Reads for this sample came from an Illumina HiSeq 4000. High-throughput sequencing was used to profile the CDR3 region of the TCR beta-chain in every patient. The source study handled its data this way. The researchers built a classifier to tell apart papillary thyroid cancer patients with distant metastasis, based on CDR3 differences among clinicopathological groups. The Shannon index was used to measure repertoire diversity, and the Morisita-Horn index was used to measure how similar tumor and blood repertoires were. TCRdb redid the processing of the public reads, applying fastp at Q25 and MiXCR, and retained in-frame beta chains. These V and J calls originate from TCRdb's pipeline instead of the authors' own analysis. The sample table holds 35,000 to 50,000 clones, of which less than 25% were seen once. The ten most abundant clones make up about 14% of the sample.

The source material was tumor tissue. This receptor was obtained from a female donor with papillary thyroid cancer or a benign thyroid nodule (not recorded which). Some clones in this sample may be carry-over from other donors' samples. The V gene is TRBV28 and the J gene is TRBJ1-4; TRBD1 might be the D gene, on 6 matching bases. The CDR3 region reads CASRQQGLGEELFF. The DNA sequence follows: TGTGCCAGCAGGCAACAGGGTTTAGGTGAAGAACTGTTTTTT.